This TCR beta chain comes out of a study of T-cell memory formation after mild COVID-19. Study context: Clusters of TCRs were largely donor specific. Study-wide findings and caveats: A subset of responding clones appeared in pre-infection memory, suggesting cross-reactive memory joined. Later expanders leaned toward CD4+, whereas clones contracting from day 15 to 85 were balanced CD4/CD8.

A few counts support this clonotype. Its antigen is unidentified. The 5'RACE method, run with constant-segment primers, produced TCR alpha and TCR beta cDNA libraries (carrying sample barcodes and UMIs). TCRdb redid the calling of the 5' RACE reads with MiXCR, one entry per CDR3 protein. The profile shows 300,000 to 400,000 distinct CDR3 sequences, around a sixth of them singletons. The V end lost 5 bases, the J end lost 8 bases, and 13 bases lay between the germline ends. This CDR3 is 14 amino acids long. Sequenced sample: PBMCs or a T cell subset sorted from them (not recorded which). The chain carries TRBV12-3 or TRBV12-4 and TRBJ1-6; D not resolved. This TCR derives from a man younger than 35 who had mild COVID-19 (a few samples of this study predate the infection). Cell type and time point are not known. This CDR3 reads CASSPPGMYSPLHF. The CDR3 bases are TGTGCCAGCAGTCCTCCCGGCATGTATTCACCCCTCCACTTT.